This T cell receptor (beta chain) is drawn from a study of cytomegalovirus exposure and HLA in healthy donors. Study information: A prior study identified just under 120 million unique TCR beta sequences from 200 million or so T cells.

With 5 bases clipped from V and 2 bases from J, the junction kept 10 bases outside the gene matches. Germline V gene data show CDR1 as LGHNA and CDR2 as YSLEER. The CDR3 spans 17 residues. Researchers ran the PCR with 60 Vbeta and 13 Jbeta primers. The method was immunoSEQ multiplex PCR; TCRdb's version includes in-frame clones alone and lacks a portion of them. The sample has some 84,000 clones, about three quarters seen once; the top ten hold roughly 2%. This chain connects TRBV4-3 to TRBJ1-4; TRBD1 aligns across 8 bases. The sequenced material came from PBMCs. The sequence was collected from a boy between 10 and 17 years old in good health and CMV-seronegative. The CDR3 nucleotides are TGCGCCAGCAGCTCCTACAGGGGGATGTTGACTAATGAAAAACTGTTTTTT. This encodes CASSSYRGMLTNEKLFF.